This T cell receptor beta chain was retrieved from a study of siplizumab effects on memory and regulatory T cells. The germline V gene encodes CDR1 LNHNV and CDR2 YYDKDF (reference sequence). Trimming removed 0 bases at V and 7 bases at J, with 15 bases between. The CDR3 extends over 15 amino acids. The method was immunoSEQ multiplex PCR; TCRdb's version includes in-frame clones alone and lacks a portion of them. The table includes 90,000 to 140,000 clones, approximately 94% detected once. Sequenced input: CD4+ T cells sorted from blood. The sequence was obtained from a human donor in good health. The chain couples TRBV15 to TRBJ1-2, with D uncertain. This CDR3 reads CATSRDNLLRSGYTF. The CDR3 region has the DNA TGTGCCACCAGCAGAGATAACCTTTTGAGGTCTGGCTACACCTTC.